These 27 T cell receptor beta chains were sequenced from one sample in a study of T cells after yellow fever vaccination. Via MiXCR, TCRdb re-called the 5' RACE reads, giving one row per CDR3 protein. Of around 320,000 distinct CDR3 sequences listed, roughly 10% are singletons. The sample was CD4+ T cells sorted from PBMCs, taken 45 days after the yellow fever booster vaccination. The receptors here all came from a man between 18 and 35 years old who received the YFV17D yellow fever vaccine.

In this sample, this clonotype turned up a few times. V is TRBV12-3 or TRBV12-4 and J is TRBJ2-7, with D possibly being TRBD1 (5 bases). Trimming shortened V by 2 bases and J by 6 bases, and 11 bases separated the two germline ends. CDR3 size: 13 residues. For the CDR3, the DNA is TGTGCCAGCAGTTTACTCCAGGGAAGCGAGCAGTACTTC. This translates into CASSLLQGSEQYF.

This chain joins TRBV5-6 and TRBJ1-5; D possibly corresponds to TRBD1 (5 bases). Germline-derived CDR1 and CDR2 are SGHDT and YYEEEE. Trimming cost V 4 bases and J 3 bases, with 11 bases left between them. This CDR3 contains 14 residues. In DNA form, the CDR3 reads TGTGCCAGCAGCCCTCGACAGACCAATCAGCCCCAGCATTTT. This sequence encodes CASSPRQTNQPQHF.

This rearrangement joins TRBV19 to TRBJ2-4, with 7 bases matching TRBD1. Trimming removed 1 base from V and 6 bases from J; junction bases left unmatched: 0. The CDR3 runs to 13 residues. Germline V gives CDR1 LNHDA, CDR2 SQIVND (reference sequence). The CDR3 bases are TGTGCCAGTAGTATAGGACAGGGAAACATTCAGTACTTC. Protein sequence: CASSIGQGNIQYF.

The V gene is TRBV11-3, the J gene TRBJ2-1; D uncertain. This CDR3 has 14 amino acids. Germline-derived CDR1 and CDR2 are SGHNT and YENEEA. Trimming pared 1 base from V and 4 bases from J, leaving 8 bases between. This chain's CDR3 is CASSLGKVYNEQFF. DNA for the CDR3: TGTGCCAGCAGCTTAGGGAAAGTGTACAATGAGCAGTTCTTC.

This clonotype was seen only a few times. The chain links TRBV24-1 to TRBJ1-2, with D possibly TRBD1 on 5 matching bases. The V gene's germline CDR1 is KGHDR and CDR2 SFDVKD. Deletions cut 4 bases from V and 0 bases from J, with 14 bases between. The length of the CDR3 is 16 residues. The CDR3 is CATSDRGGGANYGYTF. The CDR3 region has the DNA TGTGCCACCAGTGACCGGGGCGGAGGAGCTAACTATGGCTACACCTTC.

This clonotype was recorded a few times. CDR3 nucleotides: TGTGCCAGCTCAACGGGGTCGGGGACTGAAGCTTTCTTT. Its protein product is CASSTGSGTEAFF. The chain joins TRBV18 to TRBJ1-1; the D is unclear. Germline CDR1 is KGHSH and CDR2 is LQKENI. Trimming removed 5 bases from V and 5 bases from J, with 12 bases in between. The CDR3 runs to 13 residues.

This CDR3 is CASSQFRRRHYNEQFF. Written as DNA, the CDR3 is TGTGCCAGCAGCCAATTTCGGAGACGGCACTACAATGAGCAGTTCTTC. V usage is TRBV3-1 and J usage is TRBJ2-1; no firm D call. CDR1 and CDR2 from the germline V gene are LGHDT and YNNKEL (reference sequence). The CDR3 has 16 residues. V dropped 2 bases and J dropped 3 bases, with 14 bases sitting between them.

DNA for the CDR3: TGCGCCAGCAGCGCGACAAAAGGGATGAACACTGAAGCTTTCTTT. This sequence encodes CASSATKGMNTEAFF. The chain has TRBV5-1 and TRBJ1-1, with D hard to call. Per germline, CDR1 SGHRS and CDR2 YFSETQ. V dropped 4 bases and J dropped 0 bases, with 13 bases sitting between them. The CDR3 totals 15 residues.

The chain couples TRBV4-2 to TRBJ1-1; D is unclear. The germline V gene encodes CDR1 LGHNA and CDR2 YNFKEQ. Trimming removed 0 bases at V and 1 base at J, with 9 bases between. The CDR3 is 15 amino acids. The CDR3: CASSQDMVRNTEAFF. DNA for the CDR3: TGTGCCAGCAGCCAAGACATGGTTAGGAACACTGAAGCTTTCTTT.

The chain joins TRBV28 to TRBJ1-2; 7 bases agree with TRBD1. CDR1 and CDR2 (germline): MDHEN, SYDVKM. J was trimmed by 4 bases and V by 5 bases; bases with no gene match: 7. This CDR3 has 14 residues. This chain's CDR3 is CASSPPTGPYGYTF. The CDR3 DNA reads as TGTGCCAGCAGTCCCCCGACAGGGCCCTATGGCTACACCTTC.

The CDR3 nucleotides read TGCAGTGCTAGATGGGCAGGGAACACTGAAGCTTTCTTT. Amino acids: CSARWAGNTEAFF. The chain has TRBV20-1 and TRBJ1-1; D not resolved. Germline CDR1 reads DFQATT; CDR2 reads SNEGSKA (reference sequence). This CDR3 has 13 amino acids. V was shortened by 2 bases and J by 1 base, with 8 bases between the two germline ends.

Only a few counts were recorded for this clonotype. For the CDR3, the DNA is TGTGCCAGCTCACCAACAGGGACGAATCAGCCCCAGCATTTT. Protein: CASSPTGTNQPQHF. The chain uses TRBV18 and TRBJ1-5; TRBD1 is a possible D gene (6 bases). Germline V lookup: CDR1 KGHSH, CDR2 LQKENI. V shed 2 bases and J shed 4 bases, with 9 bases lying between them. The CDR3 sequence is 14 residues long.

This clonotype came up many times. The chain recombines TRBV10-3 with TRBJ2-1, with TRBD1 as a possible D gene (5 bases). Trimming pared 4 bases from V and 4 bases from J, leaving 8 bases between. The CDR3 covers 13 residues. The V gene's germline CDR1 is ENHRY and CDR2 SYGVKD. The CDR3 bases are TGTGCCATCAGTGGTCAGGGATACAATGAGCAGTTCTTC. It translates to CAISGQGYNEQFF.

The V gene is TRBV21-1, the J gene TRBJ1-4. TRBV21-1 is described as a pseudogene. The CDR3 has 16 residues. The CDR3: CASTLLRQIINEKLFF. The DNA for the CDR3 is TGTGCCAGCACCCTACTGAGGCAGATTATTAATGAAAAACTGTTTTTT.

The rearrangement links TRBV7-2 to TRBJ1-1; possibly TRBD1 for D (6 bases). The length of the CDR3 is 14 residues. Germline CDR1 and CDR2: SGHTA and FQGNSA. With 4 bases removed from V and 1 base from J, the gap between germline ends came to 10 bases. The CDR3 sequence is CASSYSQGNTEAFF. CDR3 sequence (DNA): TGTGCCAGCAGCTATTCACAGGGGAACACTGAAGCTTTCTTT.

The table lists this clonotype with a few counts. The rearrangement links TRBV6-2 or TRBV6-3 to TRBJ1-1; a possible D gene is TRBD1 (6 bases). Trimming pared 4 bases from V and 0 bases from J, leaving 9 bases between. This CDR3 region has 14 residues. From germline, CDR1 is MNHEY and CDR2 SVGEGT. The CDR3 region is CASSSGAMNTEAFF. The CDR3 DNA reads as TGTGCCAGCAGTTCAGGGGCGATGAACACTGAAGCTTTCTTT.

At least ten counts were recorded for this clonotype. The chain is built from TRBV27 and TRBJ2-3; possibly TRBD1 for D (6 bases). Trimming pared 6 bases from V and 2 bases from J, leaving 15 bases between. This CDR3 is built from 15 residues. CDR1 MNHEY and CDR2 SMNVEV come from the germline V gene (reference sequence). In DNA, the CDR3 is TGTGCCAGCAGGTTAAACAGGGTGGACACAGATACGCAGTATTTT. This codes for CASRLNRVDTDTQYF.

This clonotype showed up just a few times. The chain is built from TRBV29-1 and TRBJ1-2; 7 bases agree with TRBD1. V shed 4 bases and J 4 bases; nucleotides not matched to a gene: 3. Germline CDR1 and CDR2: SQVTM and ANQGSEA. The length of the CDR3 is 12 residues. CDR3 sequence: CSVGGDSYGYTF. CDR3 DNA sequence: TGCAGCGTTGGAGGGGACAGCTATGGCTACACCTTC.

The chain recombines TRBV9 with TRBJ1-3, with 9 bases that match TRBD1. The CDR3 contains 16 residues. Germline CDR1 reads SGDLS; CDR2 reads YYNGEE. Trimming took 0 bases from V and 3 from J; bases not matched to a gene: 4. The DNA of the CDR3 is TGTGCCAGCAGCGTAGAAGGACAGGGGAGTGGAAACACCATATATTTT. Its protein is CASSVEGQGSGNTIYF. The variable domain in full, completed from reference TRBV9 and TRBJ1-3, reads DSGVTQTPKHLITATGQRVTLRCSPRSGDLSVYWYQQSLDQGLQFLIQYYNGEERAKGNILERFSAQQFPDLHSELNLSSLELGDSALYFCASSVEGQGSGNTIYFGEGSWLTVV.

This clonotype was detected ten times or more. CDR3 loop: CASSLIRADTQYF. CDR3 nucleotides: TGTGCCAGCAGTTTAATCCGGGCGGATACGCAGTATTTT. The rearrangement uses TRBV12-3 or TRBV12-4 and TRBJ2-3; D ambiguous. The CDR3 consists of 13 residues. Trimming stripped 2 bases from V and 6 bases from J, with 9 bases between.

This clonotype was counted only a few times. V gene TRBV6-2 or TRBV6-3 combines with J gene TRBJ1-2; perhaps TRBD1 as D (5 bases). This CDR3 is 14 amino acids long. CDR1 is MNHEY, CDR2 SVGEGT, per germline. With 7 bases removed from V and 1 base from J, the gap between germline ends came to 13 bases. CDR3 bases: TGTGCCAGCAACGCGGGGGGTTATAACTATGGCTACACCTTC. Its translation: CASNAGGYNYGYTF.

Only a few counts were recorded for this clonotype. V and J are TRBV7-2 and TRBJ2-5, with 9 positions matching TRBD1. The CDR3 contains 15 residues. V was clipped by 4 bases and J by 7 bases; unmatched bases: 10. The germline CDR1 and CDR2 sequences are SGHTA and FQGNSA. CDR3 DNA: TGTGCCAGCAGCTCACAGGGGGCTGGTTCGGGGACCCAGTACTTC. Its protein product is CASSSQGAGSGTQYF.

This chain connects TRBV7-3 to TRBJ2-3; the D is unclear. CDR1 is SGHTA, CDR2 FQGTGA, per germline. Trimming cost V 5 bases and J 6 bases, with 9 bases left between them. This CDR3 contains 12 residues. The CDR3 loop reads CASSQTRDTQYF. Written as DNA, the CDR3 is TGTGCCAGCAGCCAAACACGGGATACGCAGTATTTT.

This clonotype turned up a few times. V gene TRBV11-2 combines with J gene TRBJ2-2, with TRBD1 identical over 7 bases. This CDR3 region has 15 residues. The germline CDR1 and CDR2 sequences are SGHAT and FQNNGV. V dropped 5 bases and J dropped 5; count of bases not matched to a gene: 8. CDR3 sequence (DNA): TGTGCCAGCAGCCCGACAGGGCTGGTAACCGGGGAGCTGTTTTTT. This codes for CASSPTGLVTGELFF.

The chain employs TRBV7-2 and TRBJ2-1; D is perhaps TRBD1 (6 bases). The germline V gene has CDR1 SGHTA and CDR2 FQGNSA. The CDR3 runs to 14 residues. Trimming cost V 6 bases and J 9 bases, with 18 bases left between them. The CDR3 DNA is TGTGCCAGCAGGGAACCCAAAGGGGGTGGTGAGCAGTTCTTC. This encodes CASREPKGGGEQFF.

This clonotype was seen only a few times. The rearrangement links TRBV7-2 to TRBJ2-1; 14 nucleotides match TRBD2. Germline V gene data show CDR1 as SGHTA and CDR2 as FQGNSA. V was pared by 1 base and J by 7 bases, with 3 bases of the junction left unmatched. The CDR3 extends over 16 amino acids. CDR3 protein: CASSLEGLAGGNEQFF. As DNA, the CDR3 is TGTGCCAGCAGCTTAGAAGGACTAGCGGGGGGTAATGAGCAGTTCTTC.

The CDR3 reads CASGLEPGGEAFF. DNA for the CDR3: TGTGCTAGTGGTTTGGAGCCCGGGGGGGAAGCTTTCTTT. The genes are TRBV12-5 and TRBJ1-1, with D possibly matching TRBD1 (5 bases). Trimming cost V 1 base and J 8 bases, with 11 bases left between them. Looked up from germline, CDR1 is LGHNT and CDR2 is FRNRAP. This CDR3 has 13 residues. Filled out from reference TRBV12-5 and TRBJ1-1, the complete variable domain reads DARVTQTPRHKVTEMGQEVTMRCQPILGHNTVFWYRQTMMQGLELLAYFRNRAPLDDSGMPKDRFSAEMPDATLATLKIQPSEPRDSAVYFCASGLEPGGEAFFGQGTRLTVV.